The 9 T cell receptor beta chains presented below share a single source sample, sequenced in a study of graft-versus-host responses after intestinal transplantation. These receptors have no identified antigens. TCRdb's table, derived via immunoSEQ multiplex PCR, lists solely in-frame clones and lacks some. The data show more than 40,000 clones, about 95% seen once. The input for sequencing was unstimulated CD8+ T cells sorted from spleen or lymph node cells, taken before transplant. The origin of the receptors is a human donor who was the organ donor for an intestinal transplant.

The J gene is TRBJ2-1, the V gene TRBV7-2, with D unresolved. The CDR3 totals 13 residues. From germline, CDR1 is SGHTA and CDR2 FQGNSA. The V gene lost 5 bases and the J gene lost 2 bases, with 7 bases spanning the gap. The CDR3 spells CASSRPTYNEQFF. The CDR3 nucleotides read TGTGCCAGCAGCCGCCCAACCTACAATGAGCAGTTCTTC.

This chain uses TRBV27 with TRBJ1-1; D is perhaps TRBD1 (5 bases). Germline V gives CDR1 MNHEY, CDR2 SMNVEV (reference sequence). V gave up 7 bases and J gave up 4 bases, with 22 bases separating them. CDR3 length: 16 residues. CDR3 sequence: CASTPLKVVGGTEAFF. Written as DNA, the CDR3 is TGTGCCAGCACCCCTCTTAAGGTGGTTGGGGGCACTGAAGCTTTCTTT.

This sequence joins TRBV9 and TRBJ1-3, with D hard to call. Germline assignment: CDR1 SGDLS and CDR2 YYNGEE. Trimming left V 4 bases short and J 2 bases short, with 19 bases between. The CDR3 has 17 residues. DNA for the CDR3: TGTGCCAGCAGCTACCCTAAGGCGCCTGGTGCTGGAAACACCATATATTTT. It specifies CASSYPKAPGAGNTIYF.

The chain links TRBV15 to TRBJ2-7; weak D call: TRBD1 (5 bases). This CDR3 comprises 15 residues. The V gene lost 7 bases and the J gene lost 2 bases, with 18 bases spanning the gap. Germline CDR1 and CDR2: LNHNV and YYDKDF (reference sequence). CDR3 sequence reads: CATKTEKGAAYEQYF. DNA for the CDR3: TGTGCCACCAAAACGGAGAAAGGGGCGGCCTACGAGCAGTACTTC.

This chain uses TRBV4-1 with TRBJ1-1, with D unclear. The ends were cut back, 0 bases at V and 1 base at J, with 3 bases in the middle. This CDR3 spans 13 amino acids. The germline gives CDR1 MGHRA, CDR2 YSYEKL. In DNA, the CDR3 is TGCGCCAGCAGCCAAGACAGGAACACTGAAGCTTTCTTT. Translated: CASSQDRNTEAFF.

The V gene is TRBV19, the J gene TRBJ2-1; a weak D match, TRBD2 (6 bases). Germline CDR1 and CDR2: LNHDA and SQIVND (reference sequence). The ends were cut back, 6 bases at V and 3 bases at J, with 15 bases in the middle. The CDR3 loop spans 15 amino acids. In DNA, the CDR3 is TGTGCCAGTAGCATCGGAGGGGCCATCTACAATGAGCAGTTCTTC. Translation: CASSIGGAIYNEQFF.

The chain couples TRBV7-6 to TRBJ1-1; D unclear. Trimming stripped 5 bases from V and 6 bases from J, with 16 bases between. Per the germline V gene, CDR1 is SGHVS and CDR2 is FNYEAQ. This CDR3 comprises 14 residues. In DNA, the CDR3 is TGTGCCAGCAGCGCACCAAACGGAGGGCCTGAAGCTTTCTTT. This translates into CASSAPNGGPEAFF.

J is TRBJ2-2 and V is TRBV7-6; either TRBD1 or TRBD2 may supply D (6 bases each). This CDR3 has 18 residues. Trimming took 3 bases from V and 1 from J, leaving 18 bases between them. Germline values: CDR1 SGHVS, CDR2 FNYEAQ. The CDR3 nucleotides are TGTGCCAGCAGCTTTGGCCCTCCACAGGGAGGGAACACCGGGGAGCTGTTTTTT. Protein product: CASSFGPPQGGNTGELFF.

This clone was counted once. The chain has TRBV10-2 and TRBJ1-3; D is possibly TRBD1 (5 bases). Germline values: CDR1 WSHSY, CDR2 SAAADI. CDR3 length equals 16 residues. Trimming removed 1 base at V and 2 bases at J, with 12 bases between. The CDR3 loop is CASSEFAGPPGNTIYF. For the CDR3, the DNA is TGCGCCAGCAGTGAGTTCGCGGGACCACCTGGAAACACCATATATTTT.